Listed here are 15 T cell receptor beta chains from one sample, sequenced in a study of blood T cell repertoires in COVID-19. Clones were sequenced by immunoSEQ multiplex PCR, and TCRdb holds only the in-frame ones, with some missing. The sample gives a few hundred thousand clones, 70% to 90% of which show up once; more than 2% is in the top ten. Sequenced material: PBMCs or T cells enriched from blood (not recorded which). The receptor source for this set is a man aged 25-40 years who had recovered from COVID-19.

This clone was found once. This rearrangement joins TRBV27 to TRBJ1-2, with D possibly matching TRBD1 (5 bases). The ends were cut back, 3 bases at V and 4 bases at J, with 15 bases in the middle. The germline CDR1 and CDR2 sequences are MNHEY and SMNVEV (reference sequence). This CDR3 spans 15 amino acids. The DNA for the CDR3 is TGTGCCAGCAGTTTTTCGGCGGCCCAGGGCTATGGCTACACCTTC. This gives the protein CASSFSAAQGYGYTF.

The chain uses TRBV5-1 and TRBJ2-7, with TRBD1 matching over 8 bases. Germline values: CDR1 SGHRS, CDR2 YFSETQ. J was trimmed by 5 bases and V by 0 bases; bases with no gene match: 4. This CDR3 spans 14 amino acids. The CDR3 region has the DNA TGCGCCAGCAGCTTGGGGACAGGGCCTAACGAGCAGTACTTC. Translating it yields CASSLGTGPNEQYF.

J is TRBJ1-3 and V is TRBV18; D gene uncertain. The CDR3 contains 16 residues. Trimming took 4 bases from V and 3 from J, leaving 16 bases between them. Germline V lookup: CDR1 KGHSH, CDR2 LQKENI. The DNA for the CDR3 is TGTGCCAGCTCACTTGACTTTACCGGAGGTGGAAACACCATATATTTT. Translated, it gives CASSLDFTGGGNTIYF.

This clone was detected once. This chain links TRBV18 with TRBJ2-7; 7 positions agree with TRBD1. The CDR3 totals 15 residues. Germline values: CDR1 KGHSH, CDR2 LQKENI. Trimming took 6 bases from V and 6 from J; bases not matched to a gene: 14. This CDR3 reads CASSRSRDSPFEQYF. In DNA, the CDR3 is TGTGCCAGCTCCCGCTCCCGGGACAGCCCCTTCGAGCAGTACTTC.

The V call is TRBV15, the J call TRBJ1-4; 8 bases are a match to TRBD1. The CDR3 sequence is 14 residues long. The junction had 8 bases not matched to a gene; V was cut back by 6 bases and J by 8 bases. The germline CDR1 and CDR2 sequences are LNHNV and YYDKDF (reference sequence). For the CDR3, the DNA is TGTGCCACCAGTAACCAGGGGGCGAGGGAAAAACTGTTTTTT. As protein: CATSNQGAREKLFF.

The rearrangement joins TRBV6-5 to TRBJ2-7; 11 nucleotides agree with TRBD1. The CDR3 spans 16 residues. The germline gives CDR1 MNHEY, CDR2 SVGAGI. V trimming: 0 bases; J trimming: 0 bases; junction bases outside the gene matches: 1. CDR3 amino acids: CASSYSGTGGSYEQYF. In DNA, the CDR3 is TGTGCCAGCAGTTACTCTGGGACAGGGGGCTCCTACGAGCAGTACTTC.

This chain uses TRBV19 with TRBJ2-1; no reliable D call. The CDR3 runs 12 residues. Germline V gene sequence: CDR1 LNHDA, CDR2 SQIVND (reference sequence). The V and J ends lost 7 bases and 4 bases respectively, with 8 bases between them. CDR3 in DNA: TGTGCCAGTACCGACGGGTACAATGAGCAGTTCTTC. This sequence encodes CASTDGYNEQFF.

Worth noting for this clone: Relative to the germline gene, one junction end is altered; a read error may explain this. The chain is built from TRBV2 and TRBJ1-6, with D unresolved. The CDR3 sequence is 13 residues long. The V gene's germline CDR1 is SNHLY and CDR2 FYNNEI. In nucleotides, the CDR3 is TGTGCCAGCAATGAACAACTAGCGGGCCCCCTCCACTTT. Encoded protein: CASNEQLAGPLHF. Drawing the rest from reference TRBV2 and TRBJ1-6, the complete variable domain is EPEVTQTPSHQVTQMGQEVILRCVPISNHLYFYWYRQILGQKVEFLVSFYNNEISEKSEIFDDQFSVERPDGSNFTLKIRSTKLEDSAMYFCASNEQLAGPLHFGNGTRLTVT.

This chain joins TRBV5-1 and TRBJ1-2; 7 bases align to TRBD1. V gave up 4 bases and J gave up 7 bases; unmatched junction bases: 7. The CDR3 runs 13 residues. Looked up from germline, CDR1 is SGHRS and CDR2 is YFSETQ. CDR3 sequence reads: CASSATGTGGYTF. CDR3 nucleotides: TGCGCCAGCAGCGCGACAGGGACGGGTGGCTACACCTTC.

This clone was seen just once. The genes are TRBV28 and TRBJ2-2; D unresolved. The V gene's germline CDR1 is MDHEN and CDR2 SYDVKM. V lost 4 bases to trimming and J lost 8 bases, with 8 bases between them. The CDR3 spans 12 residues. CDR3 sequence: CASSSPKGELFF. The CDR3 DNA sequence: TGTGCCAGCAGTTCGCCTAAGGGGGAGCTGTTTTTT.

The V and J genes are TRBV6-2 or TRBV6-3 and TRBJ1-1; possibly TRBD1 for D (5 bases). CDR3 length: 16 amino acids. With 6 bases removed from V and 4 bases from J, the gap between germline ends came to 21 bases. Germline lookup yields CDR1 MNHEY and CDR2 SVGEGT. CDR3 sequence reads: CASSLADTKRGTEAFF. As DNA, the CDR3 is TGTGCCAGCAGCCTGGCGGACACAAAGCGCGGCACTGAAGCTTTCTTT.

The chain carries TRBV3-1 (or the pseudogene TRBV3-2) and TRBJ2-7, with unresolved D. V was pared by 3 bases and J by 2 bases, with 5 bases between. The CDR3 covers 12 residues. CDR1 and CDR2 (germline): LGHDT, YNNKEL (reference sequence). The CDR3 coding sequence is TGTGCCAGCAGCCAGGCCACCTACGAGCAGTACTTC. It encodes CASSQATYEQYF.

The CDR3 sequence: CASITSGGAETQYF. The DNA of the CDR3 is TGTGCCAGCATTACTAGCGGGGGGGCGGAGACCCAGTACTTC. The chain is built from TRBV11-2 and TRBJ2-5; TRBD2 matches 13 bases. Germline assignment: CDR1 SGHAT and CDR2 FQNNGV. With V trimmed by 7 bases and J by 5 bases, 4 bases remained unmatched. This CDR3 spans 14 amino acids.

DNA of the CDR3: TGTGCCAGCAGTGTAGGAGTTTTGAACACTGAAGCTTTCTTT. This translates into CASSVGVLNTEAFF. The chain is built from TRBV2 and TRBJ1-1; D remains ambiguous. Between the trimmed V and J ends, which lost 4 bases and 0 bases, there was a span of 9 bases. The CDR3 has 14 amino acids. Germline values: CDR1 SNHLY, CDR2 FYNNEI. The complete variable domain, with remaining parts taken from reference TRBV2 and TRBJ1-1, reads EPEVTQTPSHQVTQMGQEVILRCVPISNHLYFYWYRQILGQKVEFLVSFYNNEISEKSEIFDDQFSVERPDGSNFTLKIRSTKLEDSAMYFCASSVGVLNTEAFFGQGTRLTVV.

This clone showed up just once. The genes are TRBV6-2 or TRBV6-3 and TRBJ2-2; 11 nucleotides align to TRBD2. Trimming removed 5 bases from V and 11 bases from J; junction bases left unmatched: 10. The V gene's germline CDR1 is MNHEY and CDR2 SVGEGT. This CDR3 spans 15 amino acids. The CDR3 protein is CASSRLAGLSRELFF. CDR3 nucleotides: TGTGCCAGCAGTCGACTAGCGGGGCTTTCGCGAGAGCTGTTTTTT.